Given below is one T cell receptor (beta chain) in context. Its target is not known. The data belong to a study of long-term antiretroviral therapy in people with HIV. Background on the study: When the earliest samples were collected, ART was typically delayed until CD4 counts fell. Study-level points and caveats: An increase in diversity followed ART, yet levels stayed below transplant donor controls.

A v3.0 immunoSEQ assay was performed at survey level. Roughly 40,000-55,000 T-cell genomes per sample were the sequencing target. Generated by immunoSEQ multiplex PCR, the TCRdb table keeps only in-frame clones and is missing some. The table shows 20,000 to 25,000 clones, with around four fifths occurring only once. The V end was cut by 5 bases, the J end by 0 bases, with 8 bases between. Germline lookup yields CDR1 MNHEY and CDR2 SVGAGI. CDR3 length: 14 amino acids. The chain has TRBV6-5 and TRBJ1-3; no clear D. The TCR originated in a man aged 35 to 55 with HIV. Sequencing used unsorted PBMCs, obtained 1.6 years after starting antiretroviral therapy. The CDR3 loop reads CASSTGSSGNTIYF. The CDR3 bases are TGTGCCAGCAGTACGGGAAGCTCTGGAAACACCATATATTTT.